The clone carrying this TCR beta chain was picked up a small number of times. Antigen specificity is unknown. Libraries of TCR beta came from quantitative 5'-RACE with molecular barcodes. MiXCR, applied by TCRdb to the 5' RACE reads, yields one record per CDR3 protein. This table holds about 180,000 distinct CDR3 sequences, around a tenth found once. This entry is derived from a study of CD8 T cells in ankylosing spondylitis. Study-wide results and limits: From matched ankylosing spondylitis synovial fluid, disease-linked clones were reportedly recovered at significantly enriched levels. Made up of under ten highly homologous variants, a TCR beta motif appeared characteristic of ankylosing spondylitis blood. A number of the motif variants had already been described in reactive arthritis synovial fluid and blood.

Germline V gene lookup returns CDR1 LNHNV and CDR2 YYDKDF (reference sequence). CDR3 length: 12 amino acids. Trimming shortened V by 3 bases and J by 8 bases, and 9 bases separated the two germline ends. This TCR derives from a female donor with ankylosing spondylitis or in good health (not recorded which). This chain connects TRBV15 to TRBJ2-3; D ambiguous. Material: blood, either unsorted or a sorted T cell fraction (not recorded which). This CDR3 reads CATSSQGATQYF. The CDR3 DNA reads TGTGCCACCAGCAGTCAAGGAGCTACGCAGTATTTT. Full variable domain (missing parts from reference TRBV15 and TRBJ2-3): DAMVIQNPRYQVTQFGKPVTLSCSQTLNHNVMYWYQQKSSQAPKLLFHYYDKDFNNEADTPDNFQSRRPNTSFCFLDIRSPGLGDTAMYLCATSSQGATQYFGPGTRLTVL.